This record looks at one T cell receptor beta chain sequence and its context. The antigen remains unidentified. Its ends do not fully match the called genes, so a read error is possible. Primers used in a second PCR of about 7 to 12 cycles were a sample-barcoded 5' primer and a J-beta primer mix. TCRdb independently ran MiXCR on the 5' RACE reads; one entry per CDR3 protein. Here the sample spans 1.5 million to 2 million distinct CDR3 sequences, 49% being singletons. The sample is drawn from a study of blood T cells in healthy people across ages. Extraction yielded at least 6 micrograms of total RNA per sample. This CDR3 is 16 amino acids long. Germline assignment: CDR1 LGHNA and CDR2 YSLEER. Whole-study results and caveats: Underestimates were what the diversity estimates from one million T cells were considered to be. When set beside aged donors, long-lived donors presented more naive CD4+ cells and higher diversity.

The rearrangement uses TRBV4-3 and TRBJ2-5, with TRBD2 matching 11 bases. The receptor's source is a middle-aged woman in good health. The specimen sequenced was blood. The CDR3 nucleotides are TGCGCCGGCAGCCTCGCACTAGCGGGGGAGATCAATGAGCAGTACTTC. This sequence encodes CAGSLALAGEINEQYF.